These 27 T cell receptor beta chains share one sample of origin, sequenced in a study of T cells after yellow fever vaccination. TCRdb reprocessed the 5' RACE reads with MiXCR, giving one entry per CDR3 protein. The repertoire holds about 120,000 distinct CDR3 sequences, with nearly 15% as singletons. The starting material was CD8+ T cells sorted from PBMCs, obtained 5 days after the yellow fever booster vaccination. Receptors were obtained from a young man who received the YFV17D yellow fever vaccine.

This clonotype occurred a few times. The chain combines TRBV4-3 with TRBJ1-1; 8 nucleotides agree with TRBD1. V shed 0 bases and J 4 bases; nucleotides not matched to a gene: 4. This CDR3 contains 15 residues. Looked up from germline, CDR1 is LGHNA and CDR2 is YSLEER. The CDR3 region is CASSQDGQGSTEAFF. As DNA, the CDR3 is TGCGCCAGCAGCCAAGACGGACAGGGCAGCACTGAAGCTTTCTTT.

This chain links TRBV23-1 with TRBJ1-2; D unresolved. TRBV23-1 is identified as an open reading frame with a role that is uncertain. This CDR3 contains 11 residues. The V end lost 3 bases, the J end lost 7 bases, and 6 bases lay between the germline ends. The chain's CDR3 is CASSQGPGYTF. CDR3 bases: TGCGCCAGCAGTCAGGGCCCTGGCTACACCTTC.

The chain uses TRBV5-1 and TRBJ2-7; TRBD1 might be the D (6 bases). Trimming removed 2 bases from V and 0 bases from J, with 9 bases in between. Per germline, CDR1 SGHRS and CDR2 YFSETQ. The CDR3 extends over 14 amino acids. In nucleotides, the CDR3 is TGCGCCAGCAGCTTTGCGGACAGCTCCTACGAGCAGTACTTC. Encoded protein: CASSFADSSYEQYF.

The rearrangement uses TRBV4-1 and TRBJ1-5, with D unresolved. Per germline, CDR1 MGHRA and CDR2 YSYEKL. This CDR3 is built from 16 residues. V was pared by 1 base and J by 0 bases, with 10 bases between. This CDR3 is CASSQAGGASNQPQHF. DNA of the CDR3: TGCGCCAGCAGCCAAGCCGGTGGCGCTAGCAATCAGCCCCAGCATTTT.

This sequence joins TRBV15 and TRBJ2-3; 9 bases line up with TRBD2. The germline gives CDR1 LNHNV, CDR2 YYDKDF (reference sequence). Germline trimming cut 8 bases from V and 1 base from J; bases unmatched to any gene: 13. The CDR3 runs to 17 residues. The CDR3 is CATGPAGGPWGTDTQYF. CDR3 in DNA: TGTGCCACCGGCCCGGCGGGGGGGCCATGGGGCACAGATACGCAGTATTTT.

The chain couples TRBV11-2 to TRBJ2-5, with TRBD2 matching over 15 bases. The germline gives CDR1 SGHAT, CDR2 FQNNGV. V lost 2 bases, J lost 4 bases, and 8 bases stayed unmatched. The CDR3 is made up of 18 amino acids. CDR3 sequence reads: CASSLRGLAGGPGETQYF. The DNA of the CDR3 is TGTGCCAGCAGCTTACGCGGACTAGCGGGGGGGCCTGGAGAGACCCAGTACTTC.

This rearrangement joins TRBV12-3 or TRBV12-4 to TRBJ1-2; D not certain. V was trimmed by 6 bases and J by 3 bases, leaving 23 bases between them. The CDR3 covers 17 residues. Written as DNA, the CDR3 is TGTGCCAGCAGCCCACCCCCAGGACGGTGCTGCCACTATGGCTACACCTTC. This gives the protein CASSPPPGRCCHYGYTF.

The chain links TRBV5-5 to TRBJ2-5; D possibly corresponds to TRBD1 (5 bases). Trimming cost V 0 bases and J 2 bases, with 11 bases left between them. The CDR3 loop spans 15 amino acids. Germline lookup yields CDR1 SGHKS and CDR2 YYEKEE (reference sequence). The CDR3 DNA reads TGTGCCAGCAGCTTGGTATCGACAGTTCAAGAGACCCAGTACTTC. Its protein is CASSLVSTVQETQYF.

The rearrangement joins TRBV30 to TRBJ1-3, with D possibly being TRBD1 (5 bases). This CDR3 contains 15 residues. The germline gives CDR1 GTSNPN, CDR2 SVGIG (reference sequence). Trimming removed 4 bases at V and 2 bases at J, with 15 bases between. The CDR3 loop is CAWNFDRQPGNTIYF. CDR3 sequence (DNA): TGTGCCTGGAACTTTGATCGACAGCCTGGAAACACCATATATTTT. Variable domain in full (rest from reference TRBV30 and TRBJ1-3): SQTIHQWPATLVQPVGSPLSLECTVEGTSNPNLYWYRQAAGRGLQLLFYSVGIGQISSEVPQNLSASRPQDRQFILSSKKLLLSDSGFYLCAWNFDRQPGNTIYFGEGSWLTVV.

This clonotype was seen a few times. The chain recombines TRBV6-6 with TRBJ2-5, with 7 bases matching TRBD2. The germline V gene encodes CDR1 MNHNY and CDR2 SVGAGI (reference sequence). J gave up 2 bases and V 2 bases, and 5 bases lay outside the gene matches. CDR3 length: 15 amino acids. This CDR3 is CASSYLTGGQETQYF. In DNA, the CDR3 is TGTGCCAGCAGTTACCTAACGGGGGGACAAGAGACCCAGTACTTC.

V is TRBV9 and J is TRBJ1-6; 10 bases map to TRBD1. With 7 bases clipped from V and 12 bases from J, the junction kept 13 bases outside the gene matches. Germline loops: CDR1 SGDLS, CDR2 YYNGEE. CDR3 length: 15 residues. The CDR3 loop is CASLGGQGSIGPLHF. In nucleotides, the CDR3 is TGTGCCAGCCTTGGGGGACAGGGGTCCATCGGACCCCTCCACTTT.

This clonotype has more than one count but fewer than ten. The V gene is TRBV5-1, the J gene TRBJ1-1, with 8 bases fitting TRBD1. This CDR3 is built from 14 residues. CDR1 and CDR2 from the germline V gene are SGHRS and YFSETQ. V was clipped by 6 bases and J by 2 bases; unmatched bases: 6. The CDR3 coding sequence is TGCGCCAGCACCCCAGGACAGGGAAACACTGAAGCTTTCTTT. Translation gives CASTPGQGNTEAFF.

The CDR3 nucleotides read TGTGCCAGCAGCCTCCTGGGGGGGTCTAACTATGGCTACACCTTC. As protein: CASSLLGGSNYGYTF. The genes are TRBV7-3 and TRBJ1-2; tentatively, D is TRBD1 (5 bases). The V and J ends lost 5 bases and 0 bases respectively, with 13 bases between them. The CDR3 totals 15 residues. Germline V gene lookup returns CDR1 SGHTA and CDR2 FQGTGA.

This clonotype was counted ten times or more. This sequence joins TRBV7-9 and TRBJ1-1, with TRBD1 matching over 7 bases. CDR1 is SEHNR, CDR2 FQNEAQ, per germline (reference sequence). V dropped 6 bases and J dropped 4; count of bases not matched to a gene: 8. This CDR3 has 14 residues. CDR3 bases: TGTGCCAGCAGTTCCGGACAGGAGCCCACTGAAGCTTTCTTT. Translated: CASSSGQEPTEAFF.

The rearrangement links TRBV7-2 to TRBJ1-1, with D possibly TRBD1 on 5 matching bases. Deletions cut 3 bases from V and 6 bases from J, with 14 bases between. Germline values: CDR1 SGHTA, CDR2 FQGNSA. This CDR3 has 14 amino acids. CDR3 loop: CASSFLSGFAEAFF. The CDR3 DNA reads as TGTGCCAGCAGCTTTCTCTCAGGGTTTGCTGAAGCTTTCTTT.

This clonotype was seen a handful of times. The chain uses TRBV19 and TRBJ2-2; no clear D gene. This CDR3 is 15 amino acids long. Germline V CDR1 and CDR2: LNHDA, SQIVND (reference sequence). The V end was cut by 3 bases, the J end by 5 bases, with 13 bases between. Written as DNA, the CDR3 is TGTGCCAGTAGTATTAGAGCCTCTGGGACCGGGGAGCTGTTTTTT. Translating it yields CASSIRASGTGELFF.

The rearrangement joins TRBV7-9 to TRBJ2-1; 9 positions match TRBD1. The CDR3 covers 17 residues. V trimming: 5 bases; J trimming: 5 bases; junction bases outside the gene matches: 13. Germline V gives CDR1 SEHNR, CDR2 FQNEAQ (reference sequence). The CDR3 DNA reads TGTGCCAGCAGCCCTACCACCGGGACAGGGCATAACAATGAGCAGTTCTTC. Residues: CASSPTTGTGHNNEQFF.

This clonotype was found a few times. The genes are TRBV7-2 and TRBJ2-3; D possibly matches TRBD1 or TRBD2 (6 bases each). This CDR3 contains 17 residues. Looked up from germline, CDR1 is SGHTA and CDR2 is FQGNSA. Trimming cost V 3 bases and J 4 bases, with 20 bases left between them. CDR3 DNA sequence: TGTGCCAGCAGCTTCCCCCAGGGGACTCTGAAGCCAGATACGCAGTATTTT. Its translation is CASSFPQGTLKPDTQYF.

CDR3 coding DNA: TGTGCCTGGAGTGTAGGGGGGGCCGGGGAGCTGTTTTTT. This translates into CAWSVGGAGELFF. This chain uses TRBV30 with TRBJ2-2; maybe TRBD2 (7 bases). CDR1 is GTSNPN, CDR2 SVGIG, per germline (reference sequence). Trimming took 0 bases from V and 6 from J, leaving 8 bases between them. The CDR3 loop spans 13 amino acids.

The chain links TRBV5-8 to TRBJ2-7; D remains unclear. Trimming pared 0 bases from V and 3 bases from J, leaving 10 bases between. Germline V gene sequence: CDR1 SGHTS, CDR2 YDEGEE. CDR3 length equals 14 residues. CDR3 nucleotides: TGTGCCAGCAGCTTGGGACACCGACTCTACGAGCAGTACTTC. Its translation: CASSLGHRLYEQYF.

The rearrangement uses TRBV29-1 and TRBJ1-1; weak D call: TRBD1 (5 bases). In germline, CDR1 is SQVTM, CDR2 ANQGSEA. The length of the CDR3 is 13 residues. Trimming removed 4 bases at V and 4 bases at J, with 13 bases between. For the CDR3, the DNA is TGCAGCGTTGCTCAGGGATTGAGCACTGAAGCTTTCTTT. Its translation: CSVAQGLSTEAFF.

This clonotype showed up just a few times. CDR3 in amino acids: CSARLHRGPSTEAFF. CDR3 coding DNA: TGCAGTGCTAGACTCCACAGGGGGCCCAGCACTGAAGCTTTCTTT. The V and J genes are TRBV20-1 and TRBJ1-1, with 9 bases fitting TRBD1. Per germline, CDR1 DFQATT and CDR2 SNEGSKA (reference sequence). This CDR3 comprises 15 residues. Unmatched junction bases numbered 8, after V lost 2 bases and J lost 4 bases.

This clonotype turned up a few times. The V and J genes are TRBV12-3 or TRBV12-4 and TRBJ2-7, with 9 bases that match TRBD1. This CDR3 region has 14 residues. V shed 2 bases and J 7 bases; nucleotides not matched to a gene: 6. CDR3 amino acids: CASSLTQGAREQYF. The CDR3 coding sequence is TGTGCCAGCAGTTTAACACAGGGGGCGAGGGAGCAGTACTTC.

This chain connects TRBV7-2 to TRBJ1-5; 7 nucleotides align to TRBD1. Germline assignment: CDR1 SGHTA and CDR2 FQGNSA. This CDR3 spans 15 amino acids. With V trimmed by 3 bases and J by 6 bases, 8 bases remained unmatched. The DNA for the CDR3 is TGTGCCAGCAGCTTGAGGGGGCGCATTGCTCAGCCCCAGCATTTT. Translating it yields CASSLRGRIAQPQHF.

CDR3 region: CATPVEAGVGYGYTF. Written as DNA, the CDR3 is TGTGCCACCCCGGTGGAGGCAGGGGTCGGCTATGGCTACACCTTC. This sequence joins TRBV10-3 and TRBJ1-2; possibly TRBD1 for D (6 bases). The CDR3 sequence is 15 residues long. Trimming removed 10 bases from V and 4 bases from J, with 22 bases in between. Looked up from germline, CDR1 is ENHRY and CDR2 is SYGVKD.

J is TRBJ2-2 and V is TRBV5-4; D could derive from TRBD1 or TRBD2 (6 bases each). The CDR3 covers 15 residues. Germline CDR1 and CDR2: SGHNT and YYREEE (reference sequence). V was shortened by 0 bases and J by 4 bases, with 10 bases between the two germline ends. The CDR3 protein is CASSLVGGTTGELFF. The CDR3 DNA follows: TGTGCCAGCAGCTTGGTGGGGGGCACCACCGGGGAGCTGTTTTTT.

This chain connects TRBV2 to TRBJ2-2; D is unclear. The CDR3 sequence is 11 residues long. The V gene's germline CDR1 is SNHLY and CDR2 FYNNEI. V was pared by 8 bases and J by 11 bases, with 12 bases between. CDR3 sequence reads: CASGLTTELFF. The CDR3 DNA reads as TGTGCCAGCGGGCTTACGACAGAGCTGTTTTTT.